Shown below are 27 T cell receptor beta chains from a single sample sequenced in a study of T cell responses to AZD1222 COVID-19 vaccine. Assay: immunoSEQ multiplex PCR; the TCRdb copy retains only in-frame clones and omits some. The sample shows tens of thousands of clones, roughly 80% of them seen only once. Material: peripheral blood, obtained on day 0 of AZD1222 vaccination. The receptors originated from an adult in good health.

This chain joins TRBV6-2 or TRBV6-3 and TRBJ2-5; D is ambiguous. Germline V gene data show CDR1 as MNHEY and CDR2 as SVGEGT. Deletions cut 2 bases from V and 2 bases from J, with 0 bases between. This CDR3 spans 11 amino acids. The CDR3 loop reads CASSYQETQYF. The DNA of the CDR3 is TGTGCCAGCAGTTACCAAGAGACCCAGTACTTC.

V and J are TRBV7-9 and TRBJ2-7, with TRBD1 matching 7 bases. This CDR3 contains 14 residues. The V gene's germline CDR1 is SEHNR and CDR2 FQNEAQ (reference sequence). The V and J ends lost 5 bases and 5 bases, in that order; junction bases with no gene match: 9. CDR3 in amino acids: CASSRTTGTDEQYF. CDR3 nucleotide sequence: TGTGCCAGCAGCCGAACCACAGGGACAGACGAGCAGTACTTC.

This chain joins TRBV30 and TRBJ2-7; 7 nucleotides match TRBD1. V shed 0 bases, J shed 3 bases, and the junction held 8 bases outside the gene matches. Germline V lookup: CDR1 GTSNPN, CDR2 SVGIG (reference sequence). The CDR3 extends over 15 amino acids. CDR3 bases: TGTGCCTGGAGTGTAGGGGGCAGGGTAAGCTACGAGCAGTACTTC. Translated: CAWSVGGRVSYEQYF.

This clone came up many times. This rearrangement joins TRBV9 to TRBJ1-5, with 7 bases lining up with TRBD1. CDR1 is SGDLS and CDR2 is YYNGEE in the germline V gene. This CDR3 contains 15 residues. Germline trimming cut 4 bases from V and 3 bases from J; bases unmatched to any gene: 7. The CDR3 coding sequence is TGTGCCAGCAGCCCTCAGGGGGGAAACAATCAGCCCCAGCATTTT. As protein: CASSPQGGNNQPQHF.

The chain employs TRBV2 and TRBJ1-1; 9 bases fit TRBD1. The CDR3 runs 15 residues. V trimming: 6 bases; J trimming: 1 base; junction bases outside the gene matches: 6. Germline V gene lookup returns CDR1 SNHLY and CDR2 FYNNEI. CDR3 sequence: CASREQGAENTEAFF. DNA for the CDR3: TGTGCCAGCAGGGAACAGGGGGCGGAGAACACTGAAGCTTTCTTT.

The chain joins TRBV4-2 to TRBJ2-7, with 7 nucleotides matching TRBD1. Germline CDR1 and CDR2: LGHNA and YNFKEQ. This CDR3 has 14 amino acids. With 1 base clipped from V and 1 base from J, the junction kept 1 base outside the gene matches. The CDR3, as DNA: TGTGCCAGCAGCCAAGGACAGGGATCCTACGAGCAGTACTTC. The encoded protein is CASSQGQGSYEQYF.

This clone was observed once. The rearrangement links TRBV5-3 to TRBJ1-2; TRBD1 matches at 7 bases. TRBV5-3 qualifies as an ORF whose function is uncertain. The CDR3 runs 13 residues. V was pared by 0 bases and J by 8 bases, with 4 bases of the junction left unmatched. The CDR3 spells CARSLDRGTGYTF. In DNA, the CDR3 is TGTGCCAGAAGCTTGGACAGGGGAACGGGCTACACCTTC.

This clone was seen just once. The chain has TRBV3-1 (or the pseudogene TRBV3-2) and TRBJ1-1, with unresolved D. Germline CDR1 LGHDT, CDR2 YNNKEL (reference sequence). Trimming left V 2 bases short and J 2 bases short, with 9 bases between. The length of the CDR3 is 14 residues. The CDR3 DNA follows: TGTGCCAGCAGCCAAATTGGGTCCAACACTGAAGCTTTCTTT. This translates into CASSQIGSNTEAFF.

V is TRBV18 and J is TRBJ1-6; unclear D gene. CDR1 and CDR2 from the germline V gene are KGHSH and LQKENI. This CDR3 spans 15 amino acids. The germline V and J ends were trimmed by 3 bases and 7 bases, with 13 bases remaining between them. CDR3 sequence: CASSPPGAVNSPLHF. DNA for the CDR3: TGTGCCAGCTCACCCCCCGGAGCGGTGAATTCACCCCTCCACTTT.

This chain joins TRBV5-1 and TRBJ2-7; the match to TRBD1 covers 11 bases. This CDR3 spans 13 amino acids. Unmatched junction bases numbered 6, after V lost 7 bases and J lost 6 bases. Germline assignment: CDR1 SGHRS and CDR2 YFSETQ. CDR3 nucleotide sequence: TGCGCCAGCTCTCGGACAGGGGGCGGCGAGCAGTACTTC. Translating it yields CASSRTGGGEQYF.

V usage is TRBV13 and J usage is TRBJ1-5; D remains ambiguous. V lost 0 bases, J lost 2 bases, and 8 bases lay in between. The germline CDR1 and CDR2 sequences are PRHDT and FYEKMQ (reference sequence). The CDR3 is 15 residues long. The CDR3 here is CASSLGGPGNQPQHF. DNA for the CDR3: TGTGCCAGCAGCTTAGGCGGGCCAGGCAATCAGCCCCAGCATTTT. Combining the CDR3 with reference TRBV13 and TRBJ1-5 gives the whole variable domain AAGVIQSPRHLIKEKRETATLKCYPIPRHDTVYWYQQGPGQDPQFLISFYEKMQSDKGSIPDRFSAQQFSDYHSELNMSSLELGDSALYFCASSLGGPGNQPQHFGDGTRLSIL.

The chain is built from TRBV7-9 and TRBJ2-1, with D maybe TRBD1 (5 bases). The germline CDR1 and CDR2 sequences are SEHNR and FQNEAQ (reference sequence). The V gene lost 2 bases and the J gene lost 0 bases, with 8 bases spanning the gap. The CDR3 is made up of 15 amino acids. CDR3 amino acids: CASSLTQVSYNEQFF. For the CDR3, the DNA is TGTGCCAGCAGCTTAACACAGGTCTCCTACAATGAGCAGTTCTTC.

V is TRBV7-8 and J is TRBJ1-1; 7 nucleotides agree with TRBD1. With 3 bases clipped from V and 2 bases from J, the junction kept 6 bases outside the gene matches. The germline CDR1 and CDR2 sequences are SGHVS and FQNEAQ. This CDR3 is built from 15 residues. As DNA, the CDR3 is TGTGCCAGCAGCTTCCCCGGGACAGCAAACACTGAAGCTTTCTTT. This gives the protein CASSFPGTANTEAFF.

The J gene is TRBJ2-3, the V gene TRBV24-1; 7 nucleotides line up with TRBD1. The V and J ends lost 9 bases and 1 base, in that order; junction bases with no gene match: 3. Germline CDR1 reads KGHDR; CDR2 reads SFDVKD. The CDR3 consists of 13 residues. In nucleotides, the CDR3 is TGTGCCACCTTGGACAGGCGCACAGATACGCAGTATTTT. Its protein product is CATLDRRTDTQYF.

CDR3 DNA: TGTGCCAGCAGTTTACCCACGGGGGGGCGGGGAGATACGCAGTATTTT. Its protein is CASSLPTGGRGDTQYF. The V call is TRBV27, the J call TRBJ2-3, with 8 positions matching TRBD2. Germline V lookup: CDR1 MNHEY, CDR2 SMNVEV (reference sequence). The CDR3 is 16 amino acids. V shed 2 bases, J shed 5 bases, and the junction held 9 bases outside the gene matches.

This clone was found once. The chain is built from TRBV6-2 or TRBV6-3 and TRBJ1-2; D is unclear. Trimming cost V 2 bases and J 3 bases, with 7 bases left between them. The CDR3 runs to 13 residues. Germline CDR1 reads MNHEY; CDR2 reads SVGEGT. CDR3 DNA: TGTGCCAGCAGTTACGATTCCTACTATGGCTACACCTTC. Its protein is CASSYDSYYGYTF.

This sequence joins TRBV6-6 and TRBJ2-7; D is unclear. CDR1 MNHNY and CDR2 SVGAGI come from the germline V gene (reference sequence). V lost 2 bases and J 3 bases, leaving 2 bases between the germline ends. This CDR3 contains 11 residues. The CDR3 loop reads CASSYLYEQYF. In DNA form, the CDR3 reads TGTGCCAGCAGTTACCTCTACGAGCAGTACTTC.

The V gene is TRBV28, the J gene TRBJ1-1; perhaps TRBD1 as D (6 bases). Germline loops: CDR1 MDHEN, CDR2 SYDVKM. The CDR3 is made up of 14 amino acids. V gave up 5 bases and J gave up 3 bases, with 13 bases separating them. The CDR3 region is CASSTGGGDTEAFF. For the CDR3, the DNA is TGTGCCAGCAGTACCGGGGGCGGGGACACTGAAGCTTTCTTT.

This clone occurred once. The gene calls are TRBV27 and TRBJ1-2; D is perhaps TRBD1 (6 bases). Germline CDR1 is MNHEY and CDR2 is SMNVEV (reference sequence). The CDR3 contains 14 residues. V was cut by 5 bases and J by 6 bases, with 16 bases left in between. The CDR3 reads CASSPRTDTDGYTF. In nucleotides, the CDR3 is TGTGCCAGCAGTCCCCGGACAGATACGGATGGCTACACCTTC.

The CDR3 sequence: CASSTTTSGGETQYF. Here the CDR3 DNA reads TGTGCCAGCAGCACCACGACTAGCGGGGGGGAGACCCAGTACTTC. The chain couples TRBV11-2 to TRBJ2-5; 13 bases are shared with TRBD2. Germline V gives CDR1 SGHAT, CDR2 FQNNGV. The CDR3 covers 15 residues. The ends lost 5 bases at V and 5 bases at J; junction bases unmatched: 5.

The chain recombines TRBV7-6 with TRBJ2-7; 9 nucleotides agree with TRBD1. Germline V gives CDR1 SGHVS, CDR2 FNYEAQ. The CDR3 has 13 amino acids. J was trimmed by 4 bases and V by 5 bases; bases with no gene match: 3. CDR3 in amino acids: CASSPDRGYEQYF. The CDR3 DNA reads TGTGCCAGCAGCCCCGACAGGGGGTACGAGCAGTACTTC.

The chain employs TRBV7-8 and TRBJ1-2, with D unresolved. V dropped 5 bases and J dropped 0 bases, with 22 bases sitting between them. Germline V gene sequence: CDR1 SGHVS, CDR2 FQNEAQ. This CDR3 is 18 amino acids long. For the CDR3, the DNA is TGTGCCAGCAGCCCCTACCTTGCCCCTCGGGGAACTAACTATGGCTACACCTTC. The encoded protein is CASSPYLAPRGTNYGYTF.

This chain's CDR3 is CASSSNRGFVVFEGYTF. The CDR3 DNA is TGTGCCAGCAGTTCCAACAGGGGGTTCGTGGTTTTTGAAGGCTACACCTTC. V gene TRBV27 combines with J gene TRBJ1-2, with 8 bases identical to TRBD1. The CDR3 runs 17 residues. Germline V CDR1 and CDR2: MNHEY, SMNVEV (reference sequence). V was pared by 4 bases and J by 8 bases, with 18 bases of the junction left unmatched.

In nucleotides, the CDR3 is TGCGCCAGCAGCTTCGGCAGTAATACGCAGTATTTT. Translation gives CASSFGSNTQYF. V is TRBV5-1 and J is TRBJ2-3; D not resolved. The germline V gene has CDR1 SGHRS and CDR2 YFSETQ. V lost 2 bases, J lost 7 bases, and 8 bases lay in between. The length of the CDR3 is 12 residues.

The chain uses TRBV27 and TRBJ2-7; 8 nucleotides align to TRBD2. V shed 8 bases, J shed 2 bases, and the junction held 8 bases outside the gene matches. The CDR3 has 14 residues. Germline V CDR1 and CDR2: MNHEY, SMNVEV (reference sequence). This CDR3 reads CASRAGVKTYEQYF. CDR3 nucleotide sequence: TGTGCCAGCCGAGCGGGGGTGAAGACCTACGAGCAGTACTTC.

The chain has TRBV29-1 and TRBJ2-7; TRBD1 is a possible D gene (6 bases). The CDR3 consists of 14 residues. CDR1 and CDR2 from the germline V gene are SQVTM and ANQGSEA. Trimming removed 6 bases from V and 6 bases from J, with 21 bases in between. The CDR3 region has the DNA TGCAGCGTGGGCCGGGACATAGACGGAGCCGAGCAGTACTTC. Protein: CSVGRDIDGAEQYF.

The chain couples TRBV10-3 to TRBJ2-1; 8 nucleotides line up with TRBD2. Per germline, CDR1 ENHRY and CDR2 SYGVKD. The CDR3 is 15 amino acids. With 4 bases clipped from V and 5 bases from J, the junction kept 7 bases outside the gene matches. The CDR3 sequence: CAISGASGLHNEQFF. In nucleotides, the CDR3 is TGTGCCATCAGTGGGGCTAGCGGGCTGCACAATGAGCAGTTCTTC.